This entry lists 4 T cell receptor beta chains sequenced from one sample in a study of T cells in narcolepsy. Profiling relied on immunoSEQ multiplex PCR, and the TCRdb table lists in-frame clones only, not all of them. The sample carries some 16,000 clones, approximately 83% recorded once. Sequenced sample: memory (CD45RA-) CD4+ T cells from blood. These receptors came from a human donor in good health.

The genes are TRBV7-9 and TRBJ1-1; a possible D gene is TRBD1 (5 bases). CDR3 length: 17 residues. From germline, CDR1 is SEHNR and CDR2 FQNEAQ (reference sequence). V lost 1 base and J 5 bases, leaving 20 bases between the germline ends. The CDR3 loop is CASSLEGGGWFGTEAFF. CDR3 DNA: TGTGCCAGCAGCTTAGAGGGTGGGGGGTGGTTTGGGACTGAAGCTTTCTTT.

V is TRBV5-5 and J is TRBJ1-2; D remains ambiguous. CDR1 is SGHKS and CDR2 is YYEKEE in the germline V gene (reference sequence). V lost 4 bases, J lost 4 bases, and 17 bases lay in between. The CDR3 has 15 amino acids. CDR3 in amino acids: CASSQDNSLGYGYTF. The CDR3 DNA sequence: TGTGCCAGCAGCCAAGATAACAGTCTGGGCTATGGCTACACCTTC. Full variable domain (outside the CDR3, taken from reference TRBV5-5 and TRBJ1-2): DAGVTQSPTHLIKTRGQQVTLRCSPISGHKSVSWYQQVLGQGPQFIFQYYEKEERGRGNFPDRFSARQFPNYSSELNVNALLLGDSALYLCASSQDNSLGYGYTFGSGTRLTVV.

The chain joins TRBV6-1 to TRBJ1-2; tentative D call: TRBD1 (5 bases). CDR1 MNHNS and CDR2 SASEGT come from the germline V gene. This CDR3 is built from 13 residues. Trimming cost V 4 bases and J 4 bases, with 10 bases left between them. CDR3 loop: CASSGAGRYGYTF. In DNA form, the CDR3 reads TGTGCCAGCAGTGGGGCAGGGCGCTATGGCTACACCTTC.

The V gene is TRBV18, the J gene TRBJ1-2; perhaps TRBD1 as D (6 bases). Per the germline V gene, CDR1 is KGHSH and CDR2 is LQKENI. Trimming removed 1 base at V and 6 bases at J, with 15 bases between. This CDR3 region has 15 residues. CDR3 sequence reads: CASSPLGQTSDGYTF. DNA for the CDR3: TGTGCCAGCTCACCACTTGGACAGACCTCCGATGGCTACACCTTC.